This T cell receptor (beta chain) came from a study of cytomegalovirus exposure and HLA in healthy donors. Study overall: Among several hundred genotyped donors, approximately 80% fell in the Caucasian-associated ancestry cluster.

A few counts support this clone. Its antigen remains unidentified. General observations from the study: The majority of TCR sequences were rare, yet some public TCRs appeared in many donors. Altogether, about 160 TCR beta chains were recorded as cytomegalovirus-associated.

The length of the CDR3 is 14 residues. J gave up 8 bases and V 5 bases, and 8 bases lay outside the gene matches. Looked up from germline, CDR1 is SGHTA and CDR2 is FQGTGA. The PCR had 60 Vbeta and 13 Jbeta primers. In the source study's methods: An analysis that came later counted 77 million or so unique TCR beta chains, approximately 10 million shared. Libraries were prepared by immunoSEQ multiplex PCR; TCRdb keeps only in-frame clonotypes and omits some of them. The V and J calls and clone size come from that table; D and trimming were worked out from the DNA. The sample has more than 100,000 clones, roughly 80% seen once; the top ten hold around 3%.

This receptor was obtained from a woman in her 30s in good health and CMV-seropositive. The chain employs TRBV7-3 and TRBJ2-1; 8 bases are shared with TRBD1. Sequenced: PBMCs. CDR3 amino acids: CASSQSAGGYEQFF. DNA for the CDR3: TGTGCCAGCAGCCAGTCCGCAGGGGGCTATGAGCAGTTCTTC. Full variable domain (missing parts from reference TRBV7-3 and TRBJ2-1): GAGVSQTPSNKVTEKGKYVELRCDPISGHTALYWYRQSLGQGPEFLIYFQGTGAADDSGLPNDRFFAVRPEGSVSTLKIQRTERGDSAVYLCASSQSAGGYEQFFGPGTRLTVL.